A single sample gave rise to the 25 T cell receptor beta chains below, sequenced in a study of human CD4 T cells and Enterobacteriaceae. The memory gate held CD4+ cells that were not CD45RA+CCR7+CD95- naive cells, over 95% pure. TCRdb's copy holds only in-frame clones and misses some; the assay was immunoSEQ multiplex PCR. The data hold 25,000 to 30,000 clones, with roughly 79% observed a single time. The sequenced material came from memory CD4+ T cells from blood. These receptor sequences come from a human donor in good health.

The genes are TRBV7-9 and TRBJ1-2; D may be TRBD1 (6 bases). Germline CDR1 is SEHNR and CDR2 is FQNEAQ (reference sequence). The V end lost 5 bases, the J end lost 5 bases, and 12 bases lay between the germline ends. The CDR3 has 13 residues. DNA of the CDR3: TGTGCCAGCAGCAAACCCGGACAGTATGGCTACACCTTC. Amino acids: CASSKPGQYGYTF.

V usage is TRBV18 and J usage is TRBJ2-4; no clear D. The CDR3 is 15 amino acids. Germline loops: CDR1 KGHSH, CDR2 LQKENI. Trimming pared 4 bases from V and 8 bases from J, leaving 18 bases between. CDR3 in amino acids: CASSLDPRLRHIQYF. The CDR3 nucleotides are TGTGCCAGCTCACTGGACCCCAGACTTAGACACATTCAGTACTTC.

This rearrangement joins TRBV18 to TRBJ2-4; 8 nucleotides align to TRBD1. With V trimmed by 6 bases and J by 1 base, 17 bases remained unmatched. CDR1 and CDR2 from the germline V gene are KGHSH and LQKENI. The CDR3 sequence is 19 residues long. CDR3 DNA: TGTGCCAGCTCGAACACGGGGCAGGGGGCGGGCGAGGCCAAAAACATTCAGTACTTC. It yields the protein CASSNTGQGAGEAKNIQYF.

This chain links TRBV7-6 with TRBJ1-1; 7 bases fit TRBD1. The germline gives CDR1 SGHVS, CDR2 FNYEAQ. The CDR3 has 20 amino acids. After removal of 2 bases from V and 3 bases from J, the junction contained 21 bases not matched to a gene. The CDR3 loop reads CASSLRGSIITGAGDTEAFF. CDR3 DNA sequence: TGTGCCAGCAGCTTAAGAGGGAGCATTATAACAGGGGCGGGGGACACTGAAGCTTTCTTT.

The rearrangement links TRBV4-1 to TRBJ2-3; 9 positions agree with TRBD2. Per the germline V gene, CDR1 is MGHRA and CDR2 is YSYEKL. This CDR3 spans 19 amino acids. J lost 8 bases, V lost 4 bases, and 22 bases had no gene match. CDR3 coding DNA: TGCGCCAGCAGCCTCAGCCTGCGGGAGGGGGACAGCCGGGCCCCTACGCAGTATTTT. Amino acid sequence: CASSLSLREGDSRAPTQYF.

V usage is TRBV7-2 and J usage is TRBJ1-2, with TRBD1 as a possible D gene (5 bases). The CDR3 loop spans 13 amino acids. Per the germline V gene, CDR1 is SGHTA and CDR2 is FQGNSA. Deletions cut 7 bases from V and 7 bases from J, with 16 bases between. This CDR3 is CASIYGGTGGYTF. The CDR3 DNA follows: TGTGCCAGCATCTATGGGGGGACGGGTGGCTACACCTTC.

The rearrangement uses TRBV27 and TRBJ2-1, with TRBD2 matching 8 bases. The CDR3 length is 16 residues. The ends lost 0 bases at V and 7 bases at J; junction bases unmatched: 8. Per the germline V gene, CDR1 is MNHEY and CDR2 is SMNVEV (reference sequence). For the CDR3, the DNA is TGTGCCAGCAGTTTATCGTGGGGACTAGGTTCGAATGAGCAGTTCTTC. This translates into CASSLSWGLGSNEQFF.

This clone came up once. A junction end diverges from the germline sequence, so it may reflect a read error. This chain connects TRBV2 to TRBJ2-5; 7 bases are a match to TRBD2. The CDR3 spans 14 residues. In germline, CDR1 is SNHLY, CDR2 FYNNEI. The CDR3 DNA sequence: TGTGCCAGCAGTGAACTGCGGGAGCCTCACAGGATGAACTTC. Its translation is CASSELREPHRMNF. The entire variable domain, with the rest obtained from reference TRBV2 and TRBJ2-5, is as follows: EPEVTQTPSHQVTQMGQEVILRCVPISNHLYFYWYRQILGQKVEFLVSFYNNEISEKSEIFDDQFSVERPDGSNFTLKIRSTKLEDSAMYFCASSELREPHRMNFGPGTRLLVL.

V is TRBV11-3 and J is TRBJ2-1; no clear D. V was trimmed by 4 bases and J by 11 bases, leaving 12 bases between them. This CDR3 is built from 12 residues. Germline-derived CDR1 and CDR2 are SGHNT and YENEEA. The chain's CDR3 is CASSSLASQQFF. The DNA of the CDR3 is TGTGCCAGCAGCTCCCTGGCCAGCCAGCAGTTCTTC.

The chain recombines TRBV5-4 with TRBJ2-7; 8 bases map to TRBD1. Germline CDR1 and CDR2: SGHNT and YYREEE (reference sequence). The CDR3 sequence is 16 residues long. The junction had 9 bases not matched to a gene; V was cut back by 4 bases and J by 0 bases. The CDR3 DNA reads TGTGCCAGCAGCGGGGCCCAGGGGGCGAGCTCCTACGAGCAGTACTTC. Protein: CASSGAQGASSYEQYF. The full variable domain, completed using reference TRBV5-4 and TRBJ2-7, is ETGVTQSPTHLIKTRGQQVTLRCSSQSGHNTVSWYQQALGQGPQFIFQYYREEENGRGNFPPRFSGLQFPNYSSELNVNALELDDSALYLCASSGAQGASSYEQYFGPGTRLTVT.

This chain joins TRBV7-2 and TRBJ2-1; 11 nucleotides align to TRBD2. Trimming removed 2 bases from V and 2 bases from J; junction bases left unmatched: 2. Germline V gene lookup returns CDR1 SGHTA and CDR2 FQGNSA. The CDR3 contains 16 residues. CDR3 loop: CASSLTSGGPYNEQFF. The CDR3 region has the DNA TGTGCCAGCAGCTTAACTAGCGGGGGACCCTACAATGAGCAGTTCTTC.

The chain carries TRBV30 and TRBJ1-2; TRBD1 aligns across 7 bases. The CDR3 is made up of 12 amino acids. V shed 5 bases and J 4 bases; nucleotides not matched to a gene: 4. Germline V gene sequence: CDR1 GTSNPN, CDR2 SVGIG (reference sequence). CDR3 nucleotide sequence: TGTGCCTGGGCCCGGGACAGCTATGGCTACACCTTC. Translating it yields CAWARDSYGYTF. Based on the CDR3 plus reference TRBV30 and TRBJ1-2, the full variable domain is SQTIHQWPATLVQPVGSPLSLECTVEGTSNPNLYWYRQAAGRGLQLLFYSVGIGQISSEVPQNLSASRPQDRQFILSSKKLLLSDSGFYLCAWARDSYGYTFGSGTRLTVV.

The chain employs TRBV5-1 and TRBJ2-1; perhaps D is TRBD1 or TRBD2 (6 bases each). The CDR3 is 15 residues long. Looked up from germline, CDR1 is SGHRS and CDR2 is YFSETQ. Trimming shortened V by 0 bases and J by 9 bases, and 16 bases separated the two germline ends. The CDR3 DNA is TGCGCCAGCAGCTTGGACCTGCTAGAGGGGGGTGAGCAGTTCTTC. This sequence encodes CASSLDLLEGGEQFF.

CDR3 sequence: CASSGAGLSSDTQYF. The CDR3 DNA sequence: TGTGCCAGCAGTGGGGCGGGACTATCATCAGATACGCAGTATTTT. The chain recombines TRBV6-1 with TRBJ2-3, with TRBD2 matching 7 bases. The CDR3 length is 15 residues. The ends lost 4 bases at V and 4 bases at J; junction bases unmatched: 8. Germline V gene data show CDR1 as MNHNS and CDR2 as SASEGT.

In its sample, this clone was seen once. This chain links TRBV27 with TRBJ1-5, with D possibly matching TRBD1 (6 bases). This CDR3 has 13 amino acids. Trimming pared 6 bases from V and 6 bases from J, leaving 12 bases between. The germline CDR1 and CDR2 sequences are MNHEY and SMNVEV (reference sequence). This CDR3 reads CASSGDITQPQHF. The DNA of the CDR3 is TGTGCCAGCAGCGGGGACATCACTCAGCCCCAGCATTTT.

The chain is built from TRBV5-6 and TRBJ2-5, with D perhaps matching TRBD1 (6 bases). CDR1 is SGHDT and CDR2 is YYEEEE in the germline V gene. V lost 3 bases and J lost 3, with 9 bases in between. The CDR3 sequence is 13 residues long. The CDR3 DNA reads as TGTGCCAGCAGCTCAGGGGCCGAAGAGACCCAGTACTTC. It specifies CASSSGAEETQYF. The entire variable domain, with the rest obtained from reference TRBV5-6 and TRBJ2-5, is as follows: DAGVTQSPTHLIKTRGQQVTLRCSPKSGHDTVSWYQQALGQGPQFIFQYYEEEERQRGNFPDRFSGHQFPNYSSELNVNALLLGDSALYLCASSSGAEETQYFGPGTRLLVL.

This clone was seen a single time. The chain employs TRBV5-4 and TRBJ2-1; a possible D gene is TRBD1 (6 bases). V lost 4 bases and J lost 4, with 12 bases in between. From germline, CDR1 is SGHNT and CDR2 YYREEE (reference sequence). The CDR3 is made up of 14 amino acids. CDR3 sequence (DNA): TGTGCCAGCAGCCTGACAGGACCGTACAATGAGCAGTTCTTC. Its translation: CASSLTGPYNEQFF.

The rearrangement links TRBV6-5 to TRBJ1-1; D is unresolved. The V end lost 5 bases, the J end lost 0 bases, and 10 bases lay between the germline ends. The CDR3 has 14 amino acids. Germline CDR1 MNHEY, CDR2 SVGAGI. The CDR3 loop is CASSDAGMNTEAFF. CDR3 DNA sequence: TGTGCCAGCAGTGATGCGGGGATGAACACTGAAGCTTTCTTT.

The chain is built from TRBV7-9 and TRBJ1-1; 9 bases are a match to TRBD1. This CDR3 contains 17 residues. Germline values: CDR1 SEHNR, CDR2 FQNEAQ (reference sequence). The junction had 13 bases not matched to a gene; V was cut back by 5 bases and J by 3 bases. The CDR3 bases are TGTGCCAGCAGCGAATACAGGGGGCGCGACTTGGACACTGAAGCTTTCTTT. Its translation: CASSEYRGRDLDTEAFF.

This clone was observed a handful of times. This chain connects TRBV30 to TRBJ1-1, with 8 bases lining up with TRBD1. Germline CDR1 is GTSNPN and CDR2 is SVGIG (reference sequence). The junction had 6 bases not matched to a gene; V was cut back by 5 bases and J by 10 bases. This CDR3 region has 11 residues. The CDR3 region has the DNA TGTGCCTGGGTTACAGGGGGGGTAGCTTTCTTT. Protein product: CAWVTGGVAFF.

In nucleotides, the CDR3 is TGTGCCATCAGTCAGCCGGGGAAGCTCGAGCAGTACTTC. Its protein is CAISQPGKLEQYF. The chain carries TRBV10-3 and TRBJ2-7, with D possibly TRBD2 on 5 matching bases. The germline gives CDR1 ENHRY, CDR2 SYGVKD. The germline V and J ends were trimmed by 5 bases and 6 bases, with 14 bases remaining between them. The CDR3 length is 13 residues.

The rearrangement uses TRBV7-9 and TRBJ1-5; D gene uncertain. The CDR3 loop spans 18 amino acids. Germline-derived CDR1 and CDR2 are SEHNR and FQNEAQ (reference sequence). The V and J ends lost 1 base and 9 bases respectively, with 25 bases between them. Written as DNA, the CDR3 is TGTGCCAGCAGCTTAGGAAGCTCGTCGTCGGGAGCCCCGTTGCCCCAGCATTTT. It codes for CASSLGSSSSGAPLPQHF.

The chain joins TRBV5-5 to TRBJ1-1; tentative D call: TRBD1 (5 bases). The germline gives CDR1 SGHKS, CDR2 YYEKEE (reference sequence). Trimming pared 0 bases from V and 0 bases from J, leaving 15 bases between. The CDR3 is 17 residues long. Written as DNA, the CDR3 is TGTGCCAGCAGCTTGGCTGACCTCCGGGGCGTGAACACTGAAGCTTTCTTT. This sequence encodes CASSLADLRGVNTEAFF. The full variable domain, with the rest looked up from reference TRBV5-5 and TRBJ1-1, is DAGVTQSPTHLIKTRGQQVTLRCSPISGHKSVSWYQQVLGQGPQFIFQYYEKEERGRGNFPDRFSARQFPNYSSELNVNALLLGDSALYLCASSLADLRGVNTEAFFGQGTRLTVV.

The V gene is TRBV6-1, the J gene TRBJ2-5; 8 bases line up with TRBD1. Trimming cost V 10 bases and J 1 base; bases outside gene matches: 5. The V gene's germline CDR1 is MNHNS and CDR2 SASEGT. The CDR3 covers 13 residues. The DNA of the CDR3 is TGTGCCACCACGGGACAGGTCCAAGAGACCCAGTACTTC. Its translation is CATTGQVQETQYF.

The chain uses TRBV9 and TRBJ2-1, with 9 positions matching TRBD1. CDR3 size: 15 residues. V lost 4 bases and J lost 7; bases outside the gene matches: 9. Per germline, CDR1 SGDLS and CDR2 YYNGEE. CDR3 sequence: CASSTGQGGENEQFF. The DNA of the CDR3 is TGTGCCAGCAGCACGGGACAGGGAGGGGAAAATGAGCAGTTCTTC.